The TCR beta chain under discussion was sequenced for a study of blood T cell repertoires in COVID-19. Study at large: The United States, Italy and Spain were the sources of the acute and convalescent COVID-19 samples. T cells, B-cell-depleted T cells, or PBMCs supplied cDNA or gDNA.

Per the original data handling: Nucleated cell counts were estimated from reference gene primer amplification. Sequencing was performed with immunoSEQ multiplex PCR; in TCRdb, only in-frame clones are kept and a portion is missing. The V and J calls and clone size are taken from that table; D and trimming were inferred from the DNA. The sample shows about 80,000 clones, roughly 80% of them seen only once. The CDR3 runs 19 residues. The sequence was collected from a woman in her 70s with acute or convalescent COVID-19. This sequence joins TRBV12-2 and TRBJ2-5; TRBD2 is the table's D call and was not checked against the DNA. TRBV12-2 is a listed pseudogene. The sequencing sample was made of peripheral blood. In nucleotides, the CDR3 is TGTGCAAGTCGCTTAGCGAGGCTAGCGGGAGGTTACCCTAAGGAGACCCAGTACTTC. This codes for CASRLARLAGGYPKETQYF.